These T cell receptor beta chains were read from a single sample in a study of blood T cell repertoires in COVID-19. The data were produced by immunoSEQ multiplex PCR, yet TCRdb's version contains in-frame clones alone and is incomplete. This table holds about 190,000 clones, around 83% found once. Sequenced input: PBMCs or T cells enriched from blood (not recorded which). The receptor source for this set is a woman aged 40-49 years in a cohort exposed to, infected with or recovered from COVID-19 (not recorded which). Each CDR3 is given with its conserved first and last residue. The D gene is left open where the match is weak.

V,D,CDR3
TRBV5-6,.,CASSLVQKESQYF
TRBV10-3,TRBD1,CAISVNRGPSSYEQYF
TRBV21-1,.,CASSNNGLAPQETQYF
TRBV6-5,.,CASSFLREDSEAFF
TRBV29-1,TRBD2,CSVVTSGRAGYEQYF
TRBV4-1,.,CASSQGGGTQYF
TRBV4-1,.,CASSQVGGGQPQHF
TRBV2,TRBD2,CASSAREGGNEQFF
TRBV28,.,CASSLPGYNEQFF
TRBV10-2,TRBD1,CASQRQGDGKNIQYF